This is a list of T cell receptor beta chains from one sample in a study of T cell repertoires in cytomegalovirus infection. From the reads, TCRdb called clonotypes with MiXCR, one entry per CDR3 protein. The profile shows around 120,000 distinct CDR3 sequences, more than 7% of them singletons. Source material: PBMCs. Receptors originate from a human donor in good health (CMV status not recorded). Some clones in this sample may be carry-over from other donors' samples. CDR3s include the opening cysteine and the closing phenylalanine or tryptophan. The D gene is left open where the match is weak. Clone size is given for some rows only: seen once, a few or many times, or a class if the clone is expanded.

NA	TRBV3-1	TRBJ1-2	TRBD1	CASSQEDRPVSGYTF	TGTGCCAGCAGCCAAGAGGACAGGCCTGTGTCTGGCTACACCTTC
many	TRBV12-3/TRBV12-4	TRBJ2-3	NA	CASSSAYERTVTDTQYF	TGTGCCAGCAGTTCAGCTTACGAGAGAACGGTCACGGATACGCAGTATTTT
many	TRBV28	TRBJ1-5	NA	CASSPPPRVRSGQPQHF	TGTGCCAGCAGTCCCCCCCCAAGGGTCAGATCGGGTCAGCCCCAGCATTTT
many	TRBV12-3/TRBV12-4	TRBJ2-1	NA	CASSLSQNNEQFF	TGTGCCAGCAGTTTGAGTCAGAACAATGAGCAGTTCTTC
few	TRBV30	TRBJ1-1	NA	CAWSSRNTEAFF	TGTGCCTGGAGTTCTCGGAACACTGAAGCTTTCTTT
many	TRBV5-5	TRBJ1-5	NA	CASSLTGEVGNQPQHF	TGTGCCAGCAGCTTGACGGGGGAGGTTGGCAATCAGCCCCAGCATTTT
many	TRBV19	TRBJ2-5	NA	CASSPLVGIETQYF	TGTGCCAGTAGTCCTTTGGTGGGGATAGAGACCCAGTACTTC
NA	TRBV5-1	TRBJ2-5	NA	CASSLFSGQETQYF	TGCGCCAGCAGCTTGTTTAGCGGACAAGAGACCCAGTACTTC
many	TRBV28	TRBJ1-1	NA	CASSLISLTTEAFF	TGTGCCAGCAGTTTAATCTCCTTGACCACTGAAGCTTTCTTT
few	TRBV2	TRBJ2-1	NA	CASSEALPEFF	TGTGCCAGCAGTGAAGCGCTTCCGGAGTTCTTC
many	TRBV12-3/TRBV12-4	TRBJ1-5	NA	CASTKGRSNQPQHF	TGTGCCAGCACCAAAGGGAGGAGCAATCAGCCCCAGCATTTT
many	TRBV7-2	TRBJ1-3	TRBD1	CASSPDPGQYSGNTIYF	TGTGCCAGCAGCCCCGACCCGGGACAGTACTCTGGAAACACCATATATTTT
many	TRBV6-5	TRBJ2-6	NA	CASSSGSSGANVLTF	TGTGCCAGCAGTTCAGGGTCCTCTGGGGCCAACGTCCTGACTTTC
few	TRBV20-1	TRBJ1-1	NA	CSARVPGTEAFF	TGCAGTGCTAGGGTCCCCGGGACTGAAGCTTTCTTT
many	TRBV10-3	TRBJ2-5	NA	CAISPGTGEETQYF	TGTGCCATCAGTCCCGGGACTGGAGAAGAGACCCAGTACTTC
many	TRBV7-9	TRBJ1-1	TRBD1	CASSPPTGGITEAFF	TGTGCCAGCAGCCCCCCGACAGGGGGGATCACTGAAGCTTTCTTT
few	TRBV10-3	TRBJ2-4	NA	CAISEFRSEAKNIQYF	TGTGCCATCAGTGAGTTTCGATCGGAGGCCAAAAACATTCAGTACTTC
many	TRBV7-9	TRBJ1-1	TRBD1	CASSAGTGGYYMNTEAFF	TGTGCCAGCAGCGCCGGGACAGGGGGTTATTACATGAACACTGAAGCTTTCTTT
many	TRBV6-8	TRBJ1-4	TRBD1	CASSSGTGNEKLFF	TGTGCCAGCAGCTCCGGGACAGGGAATGAAAAACTGTTTTTT
few	TRBV28	TRBJ1-5	NA	CASSFGGEGNQPQHF	TGTGCCAGCAGTTTCGGGGGAGAGGGCAATCAGCCCCAGCATTTT
many	TRBV25-1	TRBJ2-5	NA	CASSEWGVEETQYF	TGTGCCAGCAGTGAATGGGGGGTTGAGGAGACCCAGTACTTC
many	TRBV20-1	TRBJ1-5	NA	CSVKQGSGSNQPQHF	TGCAGTGTTAAACAAGGTTCAGGTAGCAATCAGCCCCAGCATTTT
many	TRBV28	TRBJ2-7	TRBD1	CASSLTFGQGDYEQYF	TGTGCCAGCAGTTTAACCTTCGGACAGGGAGATTACGAGCAGTACTTC